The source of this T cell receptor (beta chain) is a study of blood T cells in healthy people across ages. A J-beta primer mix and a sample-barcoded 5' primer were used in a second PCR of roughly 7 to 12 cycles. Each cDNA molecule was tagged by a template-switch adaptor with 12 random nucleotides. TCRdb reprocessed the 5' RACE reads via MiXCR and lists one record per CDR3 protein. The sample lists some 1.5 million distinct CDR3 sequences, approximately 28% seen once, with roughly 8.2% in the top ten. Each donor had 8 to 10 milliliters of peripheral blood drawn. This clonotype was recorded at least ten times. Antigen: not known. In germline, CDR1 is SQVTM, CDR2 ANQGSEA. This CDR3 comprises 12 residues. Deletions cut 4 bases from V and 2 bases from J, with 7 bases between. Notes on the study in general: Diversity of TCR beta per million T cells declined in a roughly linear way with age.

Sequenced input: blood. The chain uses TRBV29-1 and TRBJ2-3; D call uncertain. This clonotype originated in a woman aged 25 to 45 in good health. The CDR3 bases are TGCAGCGTTGTACTTTACACAGATACGCAGTATTTT. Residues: CSVVLYTDTQYF.